This TCR beta chain is from a study of cytomegalovirus exposure and HLA in healthy donors. CDR1 and CDR2 (germline): SGHDN, FVKESK. V gave up 4 bases and J gave up 0 bases, with 12 bases separating them. The CDR3 sequence is 16 residues long. Study-level points and caveats: A later analysis found most CMV-associated TCR beta chains apparently HLA-restricted. A list of 150 to 200 TCR beta chains associated with cytomegalovirus was given. In a later analysis, an Asian-associated ancestry cluster reportedly showed fewer N-insertions than the roughly 690-donor mean. TRBV6-2, TRBV6-3 and some other V segments were excluded as indistinguishable.

In the PCR, 60 Vbeta and 13 Jbeta primers were used. Assay used: immunoSEQ multiplex PCR; TCRdb lists only in-frame clones, some missing. The sample shows 150,000 or so clones, 77% of them seen only once. Comment on this clone: Its antigen remains unidentified.

Source material: PBMCs. The chain combines TRBV14 with TRBJ1-4; unclear D gene. The sequence was obtained from a woman in her 30s in good health and CMV-seronegative. The CDR3 nucleotides read TGTGCCAGCAGCCCTAATGCTATTGCAACTAATGAAAAACTGTTTTTT. Protein: CASSPNAIATNEKLFF.